The 17 T cell receptor beta chains given below trace back to one sample, sequenced in a study of cytomegalovirus exposure and HLA in healthy donors. Primers: 60 Vbeta forward and 13 Jbeta reverse. The data were produced by immunoSEQ multiplex PCR, yet TCRdb's version contains in-frame clones alone and is incomplete. Of around 150,000 clones in the sample, 79% were seen once. Sequencing input: PBMCs. The receptors were sampled from a man aged 35 to 55 in good health and CMV-seropositive.

A note on this clone: An end of the junction does not agree with germline; a read error may underlie this. This chain links TRBV7-9 with TRBJ1-3; 8 nucleotides match TRBD1. This CDR3 region has 18 residues. Germline lookup yields CDR1 SEHNR and CDR2 FQNEAQ (reference sequence). For the CDR3, the DNA is TGTTCCAGCAGCTCCCGGGACAGGCCCCCGAGCTCTGGAAACACCATATATTTT. This translates into CSSSSRDRPPSSGNTIYF.

This chain joins TRBV5-1 and TRBJ2-2; D is perhaps TRBD2 (6 bases). Deletions cut 5 bases from V and 3 bases from J, with 17 bases between. The CDR3 is 16 amino acids. Germline V lookup: CDR1 SGHRS, CDR2 YFSETQ. CDR3 nucleotide sequence: TGCGCCAGCAGTCAAAACTCGGGACTGTACACCGGGGAGCTGTTTTTT. Residues: CASSQNSGLYTGELFF. Complete variable domain (other parts from reference TRBV5-1 and TRBJ2-2): KAGVTQTPRYLIKTRGQQVTLSCSPISGHRSVSWYQQTPGQGLQFLFEYFSETQRNKGNFPGRFSGRQFSNSRSEMNVSTLELGDSALYLCASSQNSGLYTGELFFGEGSRLTVL.

Here the CDR3 reads CASSAGTSGTYEQYF. The CDR3 nucleotides read TGTGCCAGCAGTGCCGGGACTAGCGGGACCTACGAGCAGTACTTC. V and J are TRBV2 and TRBJ2-7; 13 nucleotides agree with TRBD2. The V gene end was trimmed by 4 bases and the J gene end by 2 bases; junction bases not matched to a gene: 2. Germline CDR1 is SNHLY and CDR2 is FYNNEI. The CDR3 runs 15 residues.

In its sample, this clone was seen a few times. The chain recombines TRBV5-4 with TRBJ2-5; 7 bases map to TRBD1. The CDR3 extends over 13 amino acids. The germline V gene encodes CDR1 SGHNT and CDR2 YYREEE (reference sequence). J was trimmed by 1 base and V by 4 bases; bases with no gene match: 1. Written as DNA, the CDR3 is TGTGCCAGCAGCCGGGACAGCCAAGAGACCCAGTACTTC. Residues: CASSRDSQETQYF. Full variable domain (rest looked up from reference TRBV5-4 and TRBJ2-5): ETGVTQSPTHLIKTRGQQVTLRCSSQSGHNTVSWYQQALGQGPQFIFQYYREEENGRGNFPPRFSGLQFPNYSSELNVNALELDDSALYLCASSRDSQETQYFGPGTRLLVL.

The chain has TRBV19 and TRBJ2-1; 13 bases match TRBD2. Germline V CDR1 and CDR2: LNHDA, SQIVND (reference sequence). The CDR3 sequence is 17 residues long. The J segment lost 7 bases and the V segment lost 6 bases, leaving 12 bases of the junction unmatched. The CDR3 region is CASRPIGLAGVRNEQFF. The CDR3 DNA is TGTGCCAGTAGACCAATCGGACTAGCGGGAGTGAGGAATGAGCAGTTCTTC.

The chain employs TRBV10-1 and TRBJ2-7; TRBD1 aligns across 8 bases. J was trimmed by 6 bases and V by 7 bases; bases with no gene match: 5. CDR3 length: 12 amino acids. From germline, CDR1 is WNHNN and CDR2 SYGVQD (reference sequence). Here the CDR3 reads CASNDRGSEQYF. CDR3 DNA sequence: TGCGCCAGCAACGACAGGGGTAGCGAGCAGTACTTC.

The chain joins TRBV5-4 to TRBJ2-5, with 13 bases identical to TRBD2. The CDR3 spans 15 residues. V was pared by 1 base and J by 4 bases, with 1 base of the junction left unmatched. CDR1 is SGHNT, CDR2 YYREEE, per germline (reference sequence). The CDR3 DNA follows: TGTGCCAGCAGCTTGACTAGCGGGAGGGCAGAGACCCAGTACTTC. Translating it yields CASSLTSGRAETQYF.

The J gene is TRBJ2-7, the V gene TRBV28; a weak D match, TRBD1 (5 bases). This CDR3 has 12 amino acids. V lost 4 bases and J lost 10, with 14 bases in between. Germline V gene sequence: CDR1 MDHEN, CDR2 SYDVKM. The CDR3 reads CASSSLQAFQYF. Written as DNA, the CDR3 is TGTGCCAGCAGTTCGCTACAGGCCTTTCAGTACTTC.

The chain links TRBV6-1 to TRBJ1-3; D not certain. This CDR3 is 15 amino acids long. Trimming removed 2 bases at V and 0 bases at J, with 8 bases between. CDR1 is MNHNS, CDR2 SASEGT, per germline. This CDR3 reads CASSEIPYSGNTIYF. Here the CDR3 DNA reads TGTGCCAGCAGTGAAATTCCCTACTCTGGAAACACCATATATTTT.

This rearrangement joins TRBV6-1 to TRBJ2-5, with TRBD1 identical over 8 bases. The CDR3 runs to 16 residues. V gave up 4 bases and J gave up 5 bases; unmatched junction bases: 12. Germline V gene data show CDR1 as MNHNS and CDR2 as SASEGT. This CDR3 reads CASSVDRALSLETQYF. The CDR3 region has the DNA TGTGCCAGCAGTGTGGACAGGGCGCTTTCCTTGGAGACCCAGTACTTC.

This chain joins TRBV6-5 and TRBJ1-3; D is ambiguous. This CDR3 region has 14 residues. With 3 bases removed from V and 4 bases from J, the gap between germline ends came to 10 bases. From germline, CDR1 is MNHEY and CDR2 SVGAGI. CDR3 DNA sequence: TGTGCCAGCAGTTATGGGAGGGTCGGAAACACCATATATTTT. This gives the protein CASSYGRVGNTIYF.

This rearrangement joins TRBV5-1 to TRBJ2-7; 8 bases agree with TRBD2. Germline V lookup: CDR1 SGHRS, CDR2 YFSETQ. CDR3 size: 17 residues. V dropped 4 bases and J dropped 0; count of bases not matched to a gene: 12. In nucleotides, the CDR3 is TGCGCCAGCAGCGGGACAAGGGGAGCGGGAGTCTCCTACGAGCAGTACTTC. Residues: CASSGTRGAGVSYEQYF.

The table lists this clone with a few counts. The same CDR3 also results from other DNA sequences found in this sample. This rearrangement joins TRBV28 to TRBJ1-3, with a possible D match to TRBD1 (6 bases). The CDR3 length is 14 residues. Germline-derived CDR1 and CDR2 are MDHEN and SYDVKM. V was pared by 3 bases and J by 1 base, with 7 bases between. The CDR3, as DNA: TGTGCCAGCAGTTTCCAGGGGTCTGGAAACACCATATATTTT. It yields the protein CASSFQGSGNTIYF.

The chain joins TRBV29-1 to TRBJ2-7; 8 bases fit TRBD1. From germline, CDR1 is SQVTM and CDR2 ANQGSEA. V shed 6 bases, J shed 0 bases, and the junction held 7 bases outside the gene matches. This CDR3 is 14 amino acids long. This chain's CDR3 is CSVKRTGSSYEQYF. CDR3 sequence (DNA): TGCAGCGTGAAAAGGACAGGGAGCTCCTACGAGCAGTACTTC.

This clone appeared a few times. This chain links TRBV11-2 with TRBJ2-3; 11 bases map to TRBD2. The CDR3 length is 15 residues. V gave up 5 bases and J gave up 14 bases; unmatched junction bases: 15. The germline CDR1 and CDR2 sequences are SGHAT and FQNNGV. For the CDR3, the DNA is TGTGCCAGCAGCCCACTTGGACTAGCGGGCACAGAGAGGTATTTT. Encoded protein: CASSPLGLAGTERYF.

The chain is built from TRBV2 and TRBJ1-1; D possibly corresponds to TRBD1 (5 bases). The CDR3 consists of 15 residues. CDR1 SNHLY and CDR2 FYNNEI come from the germline V gene. Deletions cut 7 bases from V and 4 bases from J, with 19 bases between. CDR3 coding DNA: TGTGCCAGCATGCCCAGGGTAATGAAGGGCACTGAAGCTTTCTTT. It is translated as CASMPRVMKGTEAFF. The full variable domain, rest sourced from reference TRBV2 and TRBJ1-1, is EPEVTQTPSHQVTQMGQEVILRCVPISNHLYFYWYRQILGQKVEFLVSFYNNEISEKSEIFDDQFSVERPDGSNFTLKIRSTKLEDSAMYFCASMPRVMKGTEAFFGQGTRLTVV.

The rearrangement joins TRBV7-8 to TRBJ2-1, with 7 positions matching TRBD2. The length of the CDR3 is 16 residues. V lost 7 bases to trimming and J lost 3 bases; unmatched junction nucleotides: 12. The germline gives CDR1 SGHVS, CDR2 FQNEAQ. CDR3 in DNA: TGTGCCAGCACCCCCCCTACTAGCGAGGTCTACAATGAGCAGTTCTTC. Its translation is CASTPPTSEVYNEQFF.